This record covers a single T cell receptor beta chain. Per the original data handling: Amplified reference gene primers provided the basis for estimating nucleated cell counts. The repertoire was sequenced with immunoSEQ multiplex PCR; TCRdb's copy has only in-frame clones and lacks some. V, J and clone size are those of that table, while D and trimming were read from the DNA. The profile shows fewer than 300,000 clones, roughly 90% of them singletons. These data belong to a study of blood T cell repertoires in COVID-19. At the level of the study: Samples of COVID-19 (acute and convalescent) were obtained from the United States, Italy and Spain. The analysed material was cDNA or gDNA that came from T cells, B-cell-depleted T cells, or PBMCs.

This CDR3 spans 14 amino acids. From germline, CDR1 is SGHTA and CDR2 FQGNSA. Trimming removed 6 bases from V and 3 bases from J; junction bases left unmatched: 6. Sample: peripheral blood. The receptor's source is a man aged 55 to 69 who had recovered from COVID-19. The chain joins TRBV7-2 to TRBJ2-7; 9 nucleotides line up with TRBD1. The CDR3 coding sequence is TGTGCCAGCAGAAAAGGGGGACAGGGCTACGAGCAGTACTTC. It is translated as CASRKGGQGYEQYF.